One and the same sample provided the 26 T cell receptor beta chains below, sequenced in a study of cytomegalovirus exposure and HLA in healthy donors. In the PCR, 60 Vbeta and 13 Jbeta primers were used. Produced via immunoSEQ multiplex PCR; TCRdb's table is partial and in-frame only. The table includes more than 75,000 clones, 79% detected once. Material for sequencing was PBMCs. These receptors originate from a woman in her 40s in good health and CMV-seropositive.

This chain links TRBV4-3 with TRBJ2-1; TRBD2 matches 8 bases. This CDR3 contains 15 residues. V was pared by 0 bases and J by 4 bases, with 2 bases of the junction left unmatched. Per the germline V gene, CDR1 is LGHNA and CDR2 is YSLEER. The CDR3 DNA is TGCGCCAGCAGCCAAGACCCTAGCGGGTACAATGAGCAGTTCTTC. This gives the protein CASSQDPSGYNEQFF.

The chain recombines TRBV18 with TRBJ2-3; D unresolved. CDR1 is KGHSH, CDR2 LQKENI, per germline. Deletions cut 3 bases from V and 1 base from J, with 5 bases between. The CDR3 is 13 amino acids. CDR3 in DNA: TGTGCCAGCTCACCCGAGGGCACAGATACGCAGTATTTT. It translates to CASSPEGTDTQYF.

About this clone: The junction departs from the called germline gene at one end, perhaps through a read error. CDR3 bases: TGTGCCAGCCGATATCGAACCAACAGTGTGAACATCGGGGAGCTGTTTTTT. Its translation: CASRYRTNSVNIGELFF. The chain joins TRBV27 to TRBJ2-2; D gene ambiguous. The CDR3 sequence is 17 residues long. Germline lookup yields CDR1 MNHEY and CDR2 SMNVEV (reference sequence).

This clone was counted between two and nine times. The rearrangement uses TRBV5-6 and TRBJ2-7; TRBD1 agrees at 7 bases. The V gene end was trimmed by 4 bases and the J gene end by 4 bases; junction bases not matched to a gene: 8. Germline-derived CDR1 and CDR2 are SGHDT and YYEEEE. CDR3 length: 14 amino acids. CDR3 DNA: TGTGCCAGCAGCCACCGACAGGGTATATACGAGCAGTACTTC. Protein sequence: CASSHRQGIYEQYF.

V usage is TRBV19 and J usage is TRBJ2-6; TRBD1 agrees at 11 bases. V shed 5 bases and J 4 bases; nucleotides not matched to a gene: 7. This CDR3 has 17 residues. Germline V lookup: CDR1 LNHDA, CDR2 SQIVND (reference sequence). The CDR3: CASSPGQGVRGANVLTF. For the CDR3, the DNA is TGTGCCAGTAGTCCGGGACAGGGGGTACGGGGGGCCAACGTCCTGACTTTC.

V is TRBV9 and J is TRBJ2-2; the D gene is possibly TRBD1 (6 bases). CDR1 and CDR2 from the germline V gene are SGDLS and YYNGEE. This CDR3 has 17 residues. V was trimmed by 0 bases and J by 3 bases, leaving 15 bases between them. The DNA of the CDR3 is TGTGCCAGCAGCGTAGGGGGCACTAAGGGGGACACCGGGGAGCTGTTTTTT. Translation: CASSVGGTKGDTGELFF. The variable domain in full, completed from reference TRBV9 and TRBJ2-2, reads DSGVTQTPKHLITATGQRVTLRCSPRSGDLSVYWYQQSLDQGLQFLIQYYNGEERAKGNILERFSAQQFPDLHSELNLSSLELGDSALYFCASSVGGTKGDTGELFFGEGSRLTVL.

The CDR3 DNA reads as TGTGCCAGCAGCTTATCCGCGGAGGACAGGGGCAAAGCTTTCTTT. Amino acid sequence: CASSLSAEDRGKAFF. The chain employs TRBV7-8 and TRBJ1-1; TRBD1 matches 9 bases. The V segment lost 2 bases and the J segment 9 bases; nucleotides outside the gene matches: 10. Germline lookup yields CDR1 SGHVS and CDR2 FQNEAQ. The CDR3 has 15 residues.

This clone was counted between two and nine times. The V gene is TRBV29-1, the J gene TRBJ1-4; TRBD1 matches at 10 bases. The germline CDR1 and CDR2 sequences are SQVTM and ANQGSEA. The CDR3 length is 12 residues. Trimming removed 4 bases from V and 7 bases from J; junction bases left unmatched: 0. As DNA, the CDR3 is TGCAGCGTTGGGACAGGGGGTGAAAAACTGTTTTTT. This translates into CSVGTGGEKLFF.

The chain joins TRBV7-8 to TRBJ2-2; D gene uncertain. V shed 1 base and J shed 6 bases, with 6 bases lying between them. CDR1 SGHVS and CDR2 FQNEAQ come from the germline V gene. The CDR3 totals 13 residues. CDR3: CASSLVRAGELFF. CDR3 nucleotide sequence: TGTGCCAGCAGCTTAGTTCGGGCCGGGGAGCTGTTTTTT.

The chain carries TRBV4-3 and TRBJ2-1, with 11 positions matching TRBD1. The V gene end was trimmed by 2 bases and the J gene end by 4 bases; junction bases not matched to a gene: 10. Germline V lookup: CDR1 LGHNA, CDR2 YSLEER. This CDR3 contains 18 residues. CDR3 DNA: TGCGCCAGCAGCCAAAGTTTTACCGGGACAGGGGGATACAATGAGCAGTTCTTC. Residues: CASSQSFTGTGGYNEQFF.

This clone appeared a single time. V and J are TRBV28 and TRBJ1-1; a weak D match, TRBD1 (6 bases). This CDR3 comprises 14 residues. V lost 4 bases to trimming and J lost 1 base, with 10 bases between them. Germline values: CDR1 MDHEN, CDR2 SYDVKM. CDR3 residues: CASSSPGQNTEAFF. Here the CDR3 DNA reads TGTGCCAGCAGTTCGCCGGGACAGAACACTGAAGCTTTCTTT. The full variable domain, in which reference TRBV28 and TRBJ1-1 provide the parts outside the CDR3, is DVKVTQSSRYLVKRTGEKVFLECVQDMDHENMFWYRQDPGLGLRLIYFSYDVKMKEKGDIPEGYSVSREKKERFSLILESASTNQTSMYLCASSSPGQNTEAFFGQGTRLTVV.

The rearrangement joins TRBV6-1 to TRBJ2-4; 10 nucleotides align to TRBD1. The CDR3 consists of 14 residues. V lost 8 bases, J lost 9 bases, and 10 bases stayed unmatched. Germline CDR1 and CDR2: MNHNS and SASEGT. CDR3 amino acids: CASVRDRGRGIQYF. The CDR3, as DNA: TGTGCCAGCGTCCGGGACAGGGGACGCGGCATTCAGTACTTC.

V gene TRBV5-5 combines with J gene TRBJ1-3; D is perhaps TRBD1 (5 bases). Between the trimmed V and J ends, which lost 1 base and 0 bases, there was a span of 11 bases. Germline V gene data show CDR1 as SGHKS and CDR2 as YYEKEE (reference sequence). The CDR3 consists of 16 residues. This CDR3 is CASSLLGVLSGNTIYF. In DNA, the CDR3 is TGTGCCAGCAGCTTGTTAGGGGTTCTCTCTGGAAACACCATATATTTT.

This clone occurred a few times. This chain connects TRBV2 to TRBJ2-7; 10 bases agree with TRBD1. The CDR3 has 15 residues. Per the germline V gene, CDR1 is SNHLY and CDR2 is FYNNEI. V lost 8 bases, J lost 1 base, and 8 bases stayed unmatched. CDR3 in DNA: TGTGCCAGCCGAACCGACAGGGGGCTTTCCTACGAGCAGTACTTC. This translates into CASRTDRGLSYEQYF.

The chain has TRBV27 and TRBJ1-5, with D perhaps TRBD1 (6 bases). V gave up 5 bases and J gave up 6 bases, with 17 bases separating them. The CDR3 loop spans 15 amino acids. Per the germline V gene, CDR1 is MNHEY and CDR2 is SMNVEV (reference sequence). The CDR3 loop is CASSEGQGGGQPQHF. The CDR3, as DNA: TGTGCCAGCAGTGAGGGTCAGGGAGGGGGTCAGCCCCAGCATTTT.

The gene calls are TRBV7-9 and TRBJ1-5; D is perhaps TRBD1 (5 bases). V lost 5 bases and J lost 3, with 11 bases in between. The germline V gene encodes CDR1 SEHNR and CDR2 FQNEAQ (reference sequence). CDR3 length: 14 amino acids. The CDR3 loop reads CASSVGQPNQPQHF. The CDR3 bases are TGTGCCAGCAGCGTAGGACAACCCAATCAGCCCCAGCATTTT.

The DNA of the CDR3 is TGTGCCAGCTCACCGAGCCAGGGGGCCTCCGGGGAGCTGTTTTTT. It encodes CASSPSQGASGELFF. V is TRBV18 and J is TRBJ2-2, with 8 bases identical to TRBD1. V trimming: 3 bases; J trimming: 6 bases; junction bases outside the gene matches: 6. Germline V gives CDR1 KGHSH, CDR2 LQKENI. The CDR3 is 15 residues long. Based on the CDR3 plus reference TRBV18 and TRBJ2-2, the full variable domain is NAGVMQNPRHLVRRRGQEARLRCSPMKGHSHVYWYRQLPEEGLKFMVYLQKENIIDESGMPKERFSAEFPKEGPSILRIQQVVRGDSAAYFCASSPSQGASGELFFGEGSRLTVL.

The V and J genes are TRBV5-5 and TRBJ1-1; a possible D gene is TRBD1 (5 bases). Germline CDR1 is SGHKS and CDR2 is YYEKEE (reference sequence). The CDR3 contains 13 residues. Trimming stripped 4 bases from V and 0 bases from J, with 7 bases between. The CDR3 DNA follows: TGTGCCAGCAGCCCGGGGGTGAACACTGAAGCTTTCTTT. Its protein is CASSPGVNTEAFF. The variable domain in full, completed from reference TRBV5-5 and TRBJ1-1, reads DAGVTQSPTHLIKTRGQQVTLRCSPISGHKSVSWYQQVLGQGPQFIFQYYEKEERGRGNFPDRFSARQFPNYSSELNVNALLLGDSALYLCASSPGVNTEAFFGQGTRLTVV.

This clone came up a few times. The rearrangement links TRBV19 to TRBJ2-5, with a weak D call TRBD1 (8 bases). TRBJ2-7 matches the DNA end more closely, so the J call is doubtful. Germline V gene sequence: CDR1 LNHDA, CDR2 SQIVND (reference sequence). This CDR3 comprises 15 residues. The CDR3 is CASSILDREGYEQYF. The CDR3 nucleotides are TGTGCCAGTAGTATTCTGGACAGGGAGGGCTACGAGCAGTACTTC.

The rearrangement joins TRBV18 to TRBJ2-1, with 7 bases that match TRBD1. Trimming removed 0 bases from V and 0 bases from J; junction bases left unmatched: 5. This CDR3 region has 17 residues. Germline CDR1 reads KGHSH; CDR2 reads LQKENI. DNA for the CDR3: TGTGCCAGCTCACCACCATCGTACAGGGGCTCCTACAATGAGCAGTTCTTC. This codes for CASSPPSYRGSYNEQFF.

The gene calls are TRBV28 and TRBJ2-5; 11 bases align to TRBD2. The DNA end lines up better with TRBJ2-7; the J call may be wrong. Germline CDR1 MDHEN, CDR2 SYDVKM. The CDR3 is 14 amino acids. The DNA for the CDR3 is TGTGCCACCGAGACTAGCGGGATCCCCTACGAGCAGTACTTC. Translated: CATETSGIPYEQYF.

The chain is built from TRBV28 and TRBJ1-1; D might be TRBD1 (5 bases). From germline, CDR1 is MDHEN and CDR2 SYDVKM. V shed 7 bases and J shed 1 base, with 10 bases lying between them. The CDR3 has 13 residues. The CDR3 loop is CASKTGANTEAFF. CDR3 nucleotide sequence: TGTGCCAGCAAAACAGGAGCGAACACTGAAGCTTTCTTT. The variable domain in full, completed from reference TRBV28 and TRBJ1-1, reads DVKVTQSSRYLVKRTGEKVFLECVQDMDHENMFWYRQDPGLGLRLIYFSYDVKMKEKGDIPEGYSVSREKKERFSLILESASTNQTSMYLCASKTGANTEAFFGQGTRLTVV.

The chain couples TRBV9 to TRBJ2-1, with TRBD1 matching over 9 bases. The CDR3 is 14 residues long. J was trimmed by 7 bases and V by 4 bases; bases with no gene match: 6. Germline CDR1 SGDLS, CDR2 YYNGEE. CDR3 protein: CASSPGTGMNEQFF. The CDR3 DNA reads TGTGCCAGCAGCCCCGGGACAGGGATGAATGAGCAGTTCTTC.

CDR3 sequence: CAWRTARDTEAFF. CDR3 in DNA: TGTGCCTGGAGGACGGCACGGGACACTGAAGCTTTCTTT. The chain employs TRBV30 and TRBJ1-1, with D uncertain. Trimming pared 3 bases from V and 3 bases from J, leaving 11 bases between. Germline V gives CDR1 GTSNPN, CDR2 SVGIG (reference sequence). The length of the CDR3 is 13 residues.

CDR3 bases: TGCGCCAGCAGCCAAGAGGCAGGGTTGAGGGAGCAGTACTTC. This codes for CASSQEAGLREQYF. The V and J genes are TRBV4-1 and TRBJ2-7; D might be TRBD1 (5 bases). The V gene lost 0 bases and the J gene lost 7 bases, with 13 bases spanning the gap. The germline V gene encodes CDR1 MGHRA and CDR2 YSYEKL. CDR3 length equals 14 residues.

The rearrangement uses TRBV18 and TRBJ2-6; D is unresolved. The CDR3 has 17 amino acids. Trimming stripped 1 base from V and 2 bases from J, with 12 bases between. Germline CDR1 KGHSH, CDR2 LQKENI. The CDR3 region has the DNA TGTGCCAGCTCACCACGCTCTTCGGGTGCTGGGGCCAACGTCCTGACTTTC. It codes for CASSPRSSGAGANVLTF.